The entry below describes one T cell receptor (beta chain). Its antigen is undetermined. V was pared by 4 bases and J by 0 bases, with 5 bases of the junction left unmatched. The CDR3 has 15 amino acids. Germline CDR1 reads SGHNT; CDR2 reads YYREEE (reference sequence). Sequencing was performed with immunoSEQ multiplex PCR; in TCRdb, only in-frame clones are kept and a portion is missing. The profile shows over a million clones, more than 95% of them singletons. This sample stems from a study of shared clonotypes between healthy human individuals. Study outcomes and limitations: Sampling used blood alone; tissue repertoires probably differ.

This chain links TRBV5-4 with TRBJ1-1, with 8 positions matching TRBD1. This TCR derives from a man aged 25-40 years in good health. Specimen: naive CD4+ T cells sorted from blood. Regarding subset: CD45RA+ positively selected. The CDR3 sequence is CASSLPGQVNTEAFF. CDR3 bases: TGTGCCAGCAGCCTCCCGGGACAGGTGAACACTGAAGCTTTCTTT.